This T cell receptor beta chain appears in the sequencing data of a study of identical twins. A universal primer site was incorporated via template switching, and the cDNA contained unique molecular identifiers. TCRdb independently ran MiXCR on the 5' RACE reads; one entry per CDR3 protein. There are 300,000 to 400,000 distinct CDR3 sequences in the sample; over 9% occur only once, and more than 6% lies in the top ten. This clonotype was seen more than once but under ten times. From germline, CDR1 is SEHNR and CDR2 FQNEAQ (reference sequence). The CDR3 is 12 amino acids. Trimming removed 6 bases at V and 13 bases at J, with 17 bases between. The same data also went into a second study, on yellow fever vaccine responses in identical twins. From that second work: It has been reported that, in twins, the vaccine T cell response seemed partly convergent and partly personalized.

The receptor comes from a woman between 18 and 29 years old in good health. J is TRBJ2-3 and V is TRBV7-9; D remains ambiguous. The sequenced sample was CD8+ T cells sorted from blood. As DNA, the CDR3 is TGTGCCAGCAGTCCGAAATTAGGGAATAAGTATTTT. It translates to CASSPKLGNKYF.